This TCR beta chain was documented in a study of blood T cell repertoires in COVID-19. From germline, CDR1 is SGHAT and CDR2 FQNNGV. J gave up 3 bases and V 3 bases, and 0 bases lay outside the gene matches. The CDR3 has 14 amino acids. Produced via immunoSEQ multiplex PCR; TCRdb's table is partial and in-frame only. The sample shows 200,000 to 300,000 clones, about nine tenths of them seen only once. The sequenced sample consisted of peripheral blood. This clonotype originated in a woman aged 40 to 49 with acute or convalescent COVID-19. The chain uses TRBV11-2 and TRBJ2-2, with TRBD1 matching 8 bases. CDR3 coding DNA: TGTGCCAGCAGCTTGGACAGGGACACCGGGGAGCTGTTTTTT. Its protein is CASSLDRDTGELFF.